This T cell receptor beta chain is from a study of vaccination effects on CD4 cells after COVID-19. Overall study: Vaccine administered to participants consisted of two doses of either BNT162b2 or mRNA-1273. Points from the study as a whole: There was only 1 of 255 vaccine-induced clones in healthy vaccinees that cross-reacted with common cold coronaviruses. Clones induced by infection and by vaccine showed marked clonal contraction late after vaccination.

Before any sequencing was done, the ViraFEST assay used viral peptide pools to expand antigen-specific CD4+ T cells. Once cultured for approximately 10 days, the cells underwent separation to obtain CD4+ T cells. Both day 3 and day 7 saw half the medium replaced with IL-2 medium. CDR1 is LGHDT, CDR2 YNNKEL, per germline (reference sequence). Trimming shortened V by 1 base and J by 3 bases, and 12 bases separated the two germline ends. The CDR3 loop spans 16 amino acids. Here immunoSEQ multiplex PCR was the method, and the copy in TCRdb shows in-frame clones only, minus some. In the table there are some 20,000 clones, approximately 70% of which are singletons. Worth noting for this clone: Its antigen remains unknown.

J is TRBJ1-4 and V is TRBV3-1 (or the pseudogene TRBV3-2), with D hard to call. The source is a human donor who received a COVID-19 vaccine. Sample: CD4+ T cells from PBMCs cultured with HCoV-229E spike peptides, taken before COVID-19 vaccination. The CDR3 DNA reads TGTGCCAGCAGCCAAGTATTGAGCTCGGCTAATGAAAAACTGTTTTTT. Its translation is CASSQVLSSANEKLFF.